This TCR beta chain derives from a study of shared T cell receptors in the human thymus. Data came from immunoSEQ multiplex PCR; TCRdb stores just in-frame clones and leaves some out. This sample carries roughly 660,000 clones, approximately 88% of them seen once, and the ten largest clones take 0.0095% to 0.013%. CDR1 is LNHNV, CDR2 YYDKDF, per germline (reference sequence). The germline V and J ends were trimmed by 1 base and 6 bases, with 10 bases remaining between them. This CDR3 spans 14 amino acids. These same data were also listed under a study on human thymus T cells. That source adds: Those donating were healthy Finnish infants in corrective surgery for congenital heart defects. Thymic resections from corrective heart surgery supplied the tissue.

V gene TRBV15 combines with J gene TRBJ2-1, with a possible D match to TRBD2 (6 bases). The origin of this receptor is a boy under three years old with a congenital heart defect. The sequencing input was thymocytes. The CDR3 is CATSRVGSGNEQFF. CDR3 nucleotides: TGTGCCACCAGCAGAGTCGGGAGCGGCAATGAGCAGTTCTTC.